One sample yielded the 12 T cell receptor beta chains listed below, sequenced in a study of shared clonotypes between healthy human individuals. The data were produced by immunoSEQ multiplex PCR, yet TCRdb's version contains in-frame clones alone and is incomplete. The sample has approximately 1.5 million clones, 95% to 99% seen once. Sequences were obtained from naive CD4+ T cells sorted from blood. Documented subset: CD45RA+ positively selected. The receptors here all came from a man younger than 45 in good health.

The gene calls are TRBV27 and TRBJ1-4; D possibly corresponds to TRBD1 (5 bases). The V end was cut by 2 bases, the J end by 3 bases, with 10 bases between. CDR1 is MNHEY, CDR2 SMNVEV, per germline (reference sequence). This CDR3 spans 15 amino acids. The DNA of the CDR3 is TGTGCCAGCAGTTTAAAGGGGACGCCTAATGAAAAACTGTTTTTT. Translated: CASSLKGTPNEKLFF.

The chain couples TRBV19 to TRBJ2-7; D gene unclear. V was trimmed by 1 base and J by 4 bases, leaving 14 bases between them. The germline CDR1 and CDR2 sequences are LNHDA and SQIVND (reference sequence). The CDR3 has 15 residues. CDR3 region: CASSIAPRDDYEQYF. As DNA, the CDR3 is TGTGCCAGTAGTATAGCCCCGCGTGACGATTACGAGCAGTACTTC.

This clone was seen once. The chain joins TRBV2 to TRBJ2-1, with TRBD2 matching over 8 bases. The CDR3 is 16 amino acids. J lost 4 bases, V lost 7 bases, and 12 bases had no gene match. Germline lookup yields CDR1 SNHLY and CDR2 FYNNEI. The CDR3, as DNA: TGTGCCAGCACCCCCCGGGGGGGCGGGAGGTACAATGAGCAGTTCTTC. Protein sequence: CASTPRGGGRYNEQFF.

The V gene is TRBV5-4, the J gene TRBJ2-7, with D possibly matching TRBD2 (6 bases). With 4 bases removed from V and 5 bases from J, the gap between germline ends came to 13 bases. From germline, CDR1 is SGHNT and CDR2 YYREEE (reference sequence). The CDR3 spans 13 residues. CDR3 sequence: CASSPAGRNEQYF. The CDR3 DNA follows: TGTGCCAGCAGCCCGGCAGGGAGGAACGAGCAGTACTTC.

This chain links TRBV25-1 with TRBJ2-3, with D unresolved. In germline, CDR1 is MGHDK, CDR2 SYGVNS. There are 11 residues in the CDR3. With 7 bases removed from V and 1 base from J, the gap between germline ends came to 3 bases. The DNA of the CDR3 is TGTGCCAGCACCGGCACAGATACGCAGTATTTT. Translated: CASTGTDTQYF. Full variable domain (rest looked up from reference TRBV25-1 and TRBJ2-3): EADIYQTPRYLVIGTGKKITLECSQTMGHDKMYWYQQDPGMELHLIHYSYGVNSTEKGDLSSESTVSRIRTEHFPLTLESARPSHTSQYLCASTGTDTQYFGPGTRLTVL.

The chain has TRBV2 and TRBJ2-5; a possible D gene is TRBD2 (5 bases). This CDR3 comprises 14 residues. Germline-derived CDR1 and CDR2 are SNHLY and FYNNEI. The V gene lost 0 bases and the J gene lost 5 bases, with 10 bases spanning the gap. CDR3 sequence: CASSEAEVWETQYF. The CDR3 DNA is TGTGCCAGCAGTGAAGCGGAGGTTTGGGAGACCCAGTACTTC.

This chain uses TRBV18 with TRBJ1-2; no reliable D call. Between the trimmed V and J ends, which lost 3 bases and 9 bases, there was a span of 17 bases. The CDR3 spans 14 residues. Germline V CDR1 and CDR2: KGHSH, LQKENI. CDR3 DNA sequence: TGTGCCAGCTCACCCTCGGACCTCCCCGAGAGCTACACCTTC. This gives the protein CASSPSDLPESYTF.

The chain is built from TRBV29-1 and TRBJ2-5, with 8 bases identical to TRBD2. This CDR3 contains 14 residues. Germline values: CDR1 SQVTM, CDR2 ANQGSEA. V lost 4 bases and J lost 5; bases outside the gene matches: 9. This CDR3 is CSVGLALLRETQYF. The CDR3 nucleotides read TGCAGCGTTGGACTAGCGCTCCTCCGGGAGACCCAGTACTTC.

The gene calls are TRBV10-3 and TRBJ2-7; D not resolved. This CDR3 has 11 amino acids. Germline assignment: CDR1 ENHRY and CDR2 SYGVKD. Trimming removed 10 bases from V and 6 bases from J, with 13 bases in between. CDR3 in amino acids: CATSPGTEQYF. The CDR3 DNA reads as TGTGCCACCTCCCCCGGCACCGAGCAGTACTTC.

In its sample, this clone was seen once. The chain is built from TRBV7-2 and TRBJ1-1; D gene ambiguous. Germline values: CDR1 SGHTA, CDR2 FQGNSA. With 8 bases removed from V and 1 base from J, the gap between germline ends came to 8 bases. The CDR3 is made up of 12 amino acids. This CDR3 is CASGQTNTEAFF. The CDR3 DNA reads TGTGCCAGCGGGCAGACGAACACTGAAGCTTTCTTT. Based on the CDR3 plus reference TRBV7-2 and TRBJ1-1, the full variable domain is GAGVSQSPSNKVTEKGKDVELRCDPISGHTALYWYRQSLGQGLEFLIYFQGNSAPDKSGLPSDRFSAERTGGSVSTLTIQRTQQEDSAVYLCASGQTNTEAFFGQGTRLTVV.

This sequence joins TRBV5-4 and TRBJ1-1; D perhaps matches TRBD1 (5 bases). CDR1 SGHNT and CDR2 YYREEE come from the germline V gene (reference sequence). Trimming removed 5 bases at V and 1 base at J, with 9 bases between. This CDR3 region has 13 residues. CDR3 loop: CASRLGGNTEAFF. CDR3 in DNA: TGTGCCAGCAGGCTGGGGGGGAACACTGAAGCTTTCTTT.

CDR3 sequence: CASMRGALYEQYF. For the CDR3, the DNA is TGTGCCAGCATGCGGGGGGCCCTCTACGAGCAGTACTTC. The chain recombines TRBV6-1 with TRBJ2-7; TRBD2 aligns across 8 bases. The V gene end was trimmed by 7 bases and the J gene end by 3 bases; junction bases not matched to a gene: 5. CDR1 is MNHNS, CDR2 SASEGT, per germline. The CDR3 consists of 13 residues.